This T cell receptor (beta chain) is drawn from a study of blood T cell repertoires in COVID-19. Study in general: Donors in the United States, Italy and Spain gave samples during acute or convalescent COVID-19.

Methods used by the authors: Cell counts per sample came from amplifying reference gene primers. Libraries were prepared by immunoSEQ multiplex PCR; TCRdb keeps only in-frame clonotypes and omits some of them. The DNA gave D and trimming, while V, J and clone size come from that table. This sample has around 250,000 clones; about 87% occur once, and the top ten carry 4.1%. The study drew participants aged about 18 to 95 years from 20 to 30 US areas. Participant-given clinical history determined each cohort assignment. This receptor was obtained from a woman in her twenties or thirties with acute COVID-19. The specimen sequenced was PBMCs or T cells enriched from blood (not recorded which).

DNA of the CDR3: TGTGCCAGCAGTTTAGGAGGAGGGAACACTGAAGCTTTCTTT. Protein sequence: CASSLGGGNTEAFF. The chain combines TRBV27 with TRBJ1-1; unclear D gene. This CDR3 has 14 amino acids. The germline CDR1 and CDR2 sequences are MNHEY and SMNVEV (reference sequence). With 2 bases removed from V and 1 base from J, the gap between germline ends came to 8 bases.